The 24 T cell receptor beta chains below were found in one sample sequenced in a study of T cells in Graves' hyperthyroidism and ophthalmopathy (dated by TCRdb to the late 2010s). Libraries were constructed by multiplex PCR. Sequencing instrument: Illumina HiSeq 2000. TCR beta CDR3 regions were amplified from RNA transcripts. The first round of RT-PCR for the TCR CDR3 was performed with the HTBI primer set and the Qiagen OneStep RT-PCR kit. TCRdb handled the public reads itself, with Q25 trimming in fastp and clone calling in MiXCR, and kept productive beta chains. Duplicate CDR3 protein sequences are folded into a single record with the most common DNA and genes. The sample contains approximately 640,000 distinct CDR3 sequences, about 16% of them found a single time. The ten largest clonotypes hold 3.5% to 4% of the sample. Sequences were obtained from blood. Source of these receptors: a woman in her 30s with Graves' hyperthyroidism.

This clonotype was detected a few times. The chain combines TRBV10-3 with TRBJ2-7; D might be TRBD1 or TRBD2, each matching 6 bases. This CDR3 contains 14 residues. Trimming removed 10 bases at V and 3 bases at J, with 19 bases between. CDR1 and CDR2 from the germline V gene are ENHRY and SYGVKD. CDR3 DNA: TGTGCCACCCATAGTAGGGGGGCCCTCTACGAGCAGTACTTC. It specifies CATHSRGALYEQYF.

V is TRBV5-1 and J is TRBJ2-1; perhaps TRBD2 as D (6 bases). The V end lost 2 bases, the J end lost 8 bases, and 11 bases lay between the germline ends. Germline loops: CDR1 SGHRS, CDR2 YFSETQ. CDR3 length: 13 amino acids. The CDR3 coding sequence is TGCGCCAGCAGCTTCACCAGGGACTATGAGCAGTTCTTC. Translating gives CASSFTRDYEQFF.

This clonotype showed up just a few times. The J gene is TRBJ2-7, the V gene TRBV4-2; no reliable D call. The V end lost 3 bases, the J end lost 3 bases, and 12 bases lay between the germline ends. Germline V gives CDR1 LGHNA, CDR2 YNFKEQ. The CDR3 has 14 amino acids. The CDR3 sequence is CASSQRYSSYEQYF. CDR3 sequence (DNA): TGTGCCAGCAGCCAGCGGTACAGTAGCTACGAGCAGTACTTC.

The J gene is TRBJ2-5, the V gene TRBV12-3 or TRBV12-4; D may be TRBD1 or TRBD2 (6 bases each). The CDR3 runs to 13 residues. With 7 bases removed from V and 6 bases from J, the gap between germline ends came to 15 bases. CDR3 protein: CASTLRGVKTQYF. The CDR3 DNA reads TGTGCCAGCACCCTAAGGGGGGTTAAGACCCAGTACTTC.

This clonotype was counted only a few times. The chain recombines TRBV29-1 with TRBJ1-1, with a tentative D call TRBD1 (5 bases). V lost 1 base to trimming and J lost 0 bases, with 9 bases between them. CDR1 SQVTM and CDR2 ANQGSEA come from the germline V gene. CDR3 length: 14 amino acids. The CDR3 is CSVEVPGLNTEAFF. The CDR3 region has the DNA TGCAGCGTTGAAGTACCAGGGTTGAACACTGAAGCTTTCTTT.

This clonotype has only a few counts. This rearrangement joins TRBV5-6 to TRBJ2-4; TRBD2 matches 8 bases. CDR3 size: 18 residues. Looked up from germline, CDR1 is SGHDT and CDR2 is YYEEEE. Trimming cost V 4 bases and J 1 base; bases outside gene matches: 13. Here the CDR3 reads CASSTPRRGRRAKNIQYF. The DNA of the CDR3 is TGTGCCAGCAGCACCCCACGGCGCGGGAGGCGTGCCAAAAACATTCAGTACTTC. Filled out from reference TRBV5-6 and TRBJ2-4, the complete variable domain reads DAGVTQSPTHLIKTRGQQVTLRCSPKSGHDTVSWYQQALGQGPQFIFQYYEEEERQRGNFPDRFSGHQFPNYSSELNVNALLLGDSALYLCASSTPRRGRRAKNIQYFGAGTRLSVL.

There are many counts of this clonotype. V usage is TRBV24-1 and J usage is TRBJ2-7; either TRBD1 or TRBD2 may fit D (5 bases each). The CDR3 is made up of 13 amino acids. The V end lost 6 bases, the J end lost 3 bases, and 11 bases lay between the germline ends. CDR1 is KGHDR, CDR2 SFDVKD, per germline. The CDR3 DNA is TGTGCCACCAGTCGAGGGACGTTCTACGAGCAGTACTTC. Its translation: CATSRGTFYEQYF.

Many counts were recorded for this clonotype. The chain joins TRBV28 to TRBJ1-1, with a possible D match to TRBD1 (6 bases). The germline V gene encodes CDR1 MDHEN and CDR2 SYDVKM. With 5 bases removed from V and 4 bases from J, the gap between germline ends came to 17 bases. There are 15 residues in the CDR3. CDR3 in amino acids: CASSPGEGAATEAFF. CDR3 nucleotide sequence: TGTGCCAGCAGTCCAGGGGAGGGCGCGGCCACTGAAGCTTTCTTT.

The chain couples TRBV13 to TRBJ2-7; D remains ambiguous. In germline, CDR1 is PRHDT, CDR2 FYEKMQ (reference sequence). This CDR3 has 13 residues. With 5 bases removed from V and 2 bases from J, the gap between germline ends came to 10 bases. In DNA form, the CDR3 reads TGTGCCAGCAGCCCCGGCGACACCTACGAGCAGTACTTC. Its translation is CASSPGDTYEQYF.

This clonotype was seen more than once but under ten times. The gene calls are TRBV5-6 and TRBJ2-7; 7 bases match TRBD2. With V trimmed by 2 bases and J by 5 bases, 4 bases remained unmatched. CDR1 SGHDT and CDR2 YYEEEE come from the germline V gene. There are 13 residues in the CDR3. CDR3 sequence reads: CASSFGGSHEQYF. For the CDR3, the DNA is TGTGCCAGCAGCTTCGGGGGGTCCCACGAGCAGTACTTC. The complete variable domain, with remaining parts taken from reference TRBV5-6 and TRBJ2-7, reads DAGVTQSPTHLIKTRGQQVTLRCSPKSGHDTVSWYQQALGQGPQFIFQYYEEEERQRGNFPDRFSGHQFPNYSSELNVNALLLGDSALYLCASSFGGSHEQYFGPGTRLTVT.

The gene calls are TRBV11-2 and TRBJ2-7; the D is unclear. The CDR3 is 14 residues long. Per the germline V gene, CDR1 is SGHAT and CDR2 is FQNNGV. V was shortened by 4 bases and J by 3 bases, with 13 bases between the two germline ends. The CDR3 region is CASSYLGTNYEQYF. DNA of the CDR3: TGTGCCAGCAGCTACTTAGGAACGAACTACGAGCAGTACTTC.

The chain carries TRBV18 and TRBJ1-1, with D uncertain. CDR1 and CDR2 (germline): KGHSH, LQKENI. The CDR3 loop spans 16 amino acids. Deletions cut 3 bases from V and 4 bases from J, with 18 bases between. In DNA, the CDR3 is TGTGCCAGCTCACCCGTATTTGGACGAAGCATCACTGAAGCTTTCTTT. This codes for CASSPVFGRSITEAFF.

This clonotype has a count of ten or more. This chain joins TRBV20-1 and TRBJ1-1; 8 positions match TRBD1. Germline CDR1 reads DFQATT; CDR2 reads SNEGSKA (reference sequence). V lost 6 bases to trimming and J lost 6 bases; unmatched junction nucleotides: 9. CDR3 length: 13 amino acids. This chain's CDR3 is CSASRGQRSEAFF. In DNA form, the CDR3 reads TGCAGTGCCTCCAGGGGGCAGAGATCTGAAGCTTTCTTT.

This clonotype was seen a few times. The rearrangement uses TRBV5-1 and TRBJ2-7, with D unclear. V was clipped by 0 bases and J by 2 bases, with 18 bases between them. The V gene's germline CDR1 is SGHRS and CDR2 YFSETQ. This CDR3 is built from 17 residues. The CDR3 region has the DNA TGCGCCAGCAGCTTGGCCGGAGTTACGACCGGAACCTACGAGCAGTACTTC. This encodes CASSLAGVTTGTYEQYF.

This clonotype was seen ten or more times. V is TRBV20-1 and J is TRBJ2-7, with D possibly TRBD1 on 6 matching bases. Between the trimmed V and J ends, which lost 0 bases and 0 bases, there was a span of 9 bases. The CDR3 contains 14 residues. The V gene's germline CDR1 is DFQATT and CDR2 SNEGSKA (reference sequence). The DNA of the CDR3 is TGCAGTGCTAGAGATTTGGACAGCTCCTACGAGCAGTACTTC. It yields the protein CSARDLDSSYEQYF.

There are many counts of this clonotype. The chain has TRBV20-1 and TRBJ2-7; 8 bases match TRBD1. V lost 4 bases to trimming and J lost 6 bases; unmatched junction nucleotides: 5. The CDR3 runs 12 residues. CDR1 is DFQATT and CDR2 is SNEGSKA in the germline V gene (reference sequence). The CDR3 spells CSATGQGFEQYF. The DNA for the CDR3 is TGCAGTGCTACTGGACAGGGATTCGAGCAGTACTTC.

This clonotype was observed a few times. The chain employs TRBV10-3 and TRBJ2-3, with D hard to call. The CDR3 totals 13 residues. V was clipped by 3 bases and J by 5 bases, with 9 bases between them. Germline lookup yields CDR1 ENHRY and CDR2 SYGVKD. The CDR3 loop is CAISDGWGDTQYF. The CDR3 coding sequence is TGTGCCATCAGTGACGGTTGGGGAGATACGCAGTATTTT.

This clonotype was counted many times. The chain links TRBV2 to TRBJ2-2, with 11 bases matching TRBD2. This CDR3 is 17 amino acids long. Unmatched junction bases numbered 11, after V lost 6 bases and J lost 5 bases. Germline CDR1 reads SNHLY; CDR2 reads FYNNEI. CDR3 sequence reads: CASRALLAGVRTGELFF. The CDR3 region has the DNA TGTGCCAGCAGAGCTTTACTAGCGGGAGTGCGGACCGGGGAGCTGTTTTTT. Full variable domain (outside the CDR3, taken from reference TRBV2 and TRBJ2-2): EPEVTQTPSHQVTQMGQEVILRCVPISNHLYFYWYRQILGQKVEFLVSFYNNEISEKSEIFDDQFSVERPDGSNFTLKIRSTKLEDSAMYFCASRALLAGVRTGELFFGEGSRLTVL.

In its sample, this clonotype was seen many times. This sequence joins TRBV20-1 and TRBJ1-2; 7 nucleotides align to TRBD1. Losses at the gene ends were 3 bases for V and 8 bases for J; bases not matched to a gene: 6. This CDR3 is 12 amino acids long. The germline V gene has CDR1 DFQATT and CDR2 SNEGSKA (reference sequence). CDR3 sequence (DNA): TGCAGTGCTAGTCCCGACAGGGTAGGCTACACCTTC. Residues: CSASPDRVGYTF.

This clonotype has ten or more counts. The chain employs TRBV20-1 and TRBJ2-3; tentatively, D is TRBD1 (6 bases). The CDR3 covers 12 residues. Trimming shortened V by 2 bases and J by 4 bases, and 7 bases separated the two germline ends. Germline V gene sequence: CDR1 DFQATT, CDR2 SNEGSKA (reference sequence). The CDR3 bases are TGCAGTGCTAGACAGGGGTCAGATACGCAGTATTTT. Translation: CSARQGSDTQYF.

This clonotype was observed many times. The chain links TRBV28 to TRBJ1-4; D gene uncertain. The germline gives CDR1 MDHEN, CDR2 SYDVKM. Trimming left V 6 bases short and J 5 bases short, with 16 bases between. The CDR3 contains 15 residues. The CDR3 sequence is CASSLLLAGNEKLFF. Here the CDR3 DNA reads TGTGCCAGCAGCCTGCTCCTCGCGGGGAATGAAAAACTGTTTTTT.

The V call is TRBV15, the J call TRBJ1-1; possible D gene TRBD1, 6 bases. V shed 8 bases and J shed 4 bases, with 17 bases lying between them. The CDR3 length is 14 residues. Germline loops: CDR1 LNHNV, CDR2 YYDKDF (reference sequence). Here the CDR3 DNA reads TGTGCCACCTCAGGGGCCTCCGAAGTCACTGAAGCTTTCTTT. It codes for CATSGASEVTEAFF. The full variable domain, with the rest looked up from reference TRBV15 and TRBJ1-1, is DAMVIQNPRYQVTQFGKPVTLSCSQTLNHNVMYWYQQKSSQAPKLLFHYYDKDFNNEADTPDNFQSRRPNTSFCFLDIRSPGLGDTAMYLCATSGASEVTEAFFGQGTRLTVV.

This clonotype was counted at least ten times. This chain joins TRBV6-1 and TRBJ2-7; possible D gene TRBD1, 6 bases. This CDR3 is 13 amino acids long. Deletions cut 7 bases from V and 1 base from J, with 11 bases between. The V gene's germline CDR1 is MNHNS and CDR2 SASEGT. This CDR3 is CASNQGRSYEQYF. The DNA for the CDR3 is TGTGCCAGCAATCAGGGGCGTTCCTACGAGCAGTACTTC.

This clonotype occurred a few times. V gene TRBV9 combines with J gene TRBJ2-7; D not certain. Between the trimmed V and J ends, which lost 0 bases and 5 bases, there was a span of 9 bases. Germline CDR1 reads SGDLS; CDR2 reads YYNGEE. This CDR3 is 13 amino acids long. CDR3 sequence reads: CASSVGSINEQYF. The CDR3, as DNA: TGTGCCAGCAGCGTAGGGAGTATCAACGAGCAGTACTTC.